This TCR beta chain was retrieved from a study of T cell responses to AZD1222 COVID-19 vaccine. Sequencing was performed with immunoSEQ multiplex PCR; in TCRdb, only in-frame clones are kept and a portion is missing. The sample lists about 140,000 clones; roughly 91% were seen once. There are 16 residues in the CDR3. Germline assignment: CDR1 SGHRS and CDR2 YFSETQ. Trimming left V 6 bases short and J 1 base short, with 18 bases between. V gene TRBV5-1 combines with J gene TRBJ2-3; unclear D gene. The TCR comes from an adult who received the AZD1222 COVID-19 vaccine. The sequencing here drew on peripheral blood, taken 28 days after the second AZD1222 dose. The CDR3 protein is CASNEPGVLGTDTQYF. DNA for the CDR3: TGCGCCAGCAATGAACCTGGAGTCCTAGGCACAGATACGCAGTATTTT.